This is a list of T cell receptor beta chains from one sample in a study of blood T cell repertoires in COVID-19. The protocol was immunoSEQ multiplex PCR, while the TCRdb copy is restricted to in-frame clones and leaves out a portion. The repertoire holds about 220,000 clones, 85% to 90% seen once, with about 15% in the top ten. The material sequenced was PBMCs or T cells enriched from blood (not recorded which). All receptors come from a man younger than 40 who had been exposed to COVID-19. Each CDR3 is given with its conserved first and last residue. Fields, in order: V gene, CDR3 length, J gene, CDR3 protein.

>TRBV30|14|TRBJ1-2
CAWDRDRFLGGYTF
>TRBV3-1/TRBV3-2|16|TRBJ2-3
CASSQFAAGSTDTQYF
>TRBV20-1|11|TRBJ1-1
CSARKGRAAFF
>TRBV15|15|TRBJ1-5
CATSRPDRENQPQHF
>TRBV3-1/TRBV3-2|15|TRBJ1-1
CASSQPDREWNEAFF
>TRBV7-2|16|TRBJ2-3
CASSSTSGGGGDTQYF
>TRBV5-8|16|TRBJ1-5
CASSSLTGPRSRAQHF
>TRBV11-2|14|TRBJ1-5
CASSLVGADQPQHF
>TRBV7-2|14|TRBJ1-2
CASSLDEANYGYTF
>TRBV12-3/TRBV12-4|13|TRBJ2-1
CASSPQGVAEQFF
>TRBV10-3|13|TRBJ1-6
CAISGDGDSPLHF
>TRBV7-9|14|TRBJ1-1
CASSLVGEAGTAFF
>TRBV7-2|15|TRBJ2-3
CASQPRLPSLDTQYF
>TRBV6-5|12|TRBJ2-7
CASSKTEYEQYF
>TRBV5-1|13|TRBJ2-1
CASGTDTLDEQFF
>TRBV9|15|TRBJ1-4
CASSPRGGEGEKLFF
>TRBV4-1|17|TRBJ2-7
CASSQLVRDRGRYEQYF
>TRBV6-6|13|TRBJ2-7
CARTPTGGYEQYF
>TRBV5-5|16|TRBJ2-5
CASSWLWESGEETQYF
>TRBV5-1|13|TRBJ2-2
CASSLTGTGELFF
>TRBV9|11|TRBJ2-1
CASSPYNEQFF
>TRBV19|15|TRBJ1-2
CASSIGGQGDYGYTF
>TRBV6-5|12|TRBJ2-3
CASSSQTDTQYF
>TRBV5-4|16|TRBJ2-2
CASSLLRGSNTGELFF
>TRBV4-1|16|TRBJ2-3
CASSQVPTASTDTQYF
>TRBV5-4|16|TRBJ2-1
CASSLSHRRADGEQFF
>TRBV12-3/TRBV12-4|13|TRBJ1-2
CASSLDGNYGYTF
>TRBV6-1|14|TRBJ1-2
CASSELGAGYGYTF
>TRBV11-2|16|TRBJ2-3
CASSLGGGGHTDTQYF
>TRBV4-2|16|TRBJ2-1
CASSLNPGGEFNEQFF
>TRBV11-2|13|TRBJ1-1
CASSLGQRAKAFF
>TRBV9|16|TRBJ1-1
CASSVSAGTGITEAFF
>TRBV19|14|TRBJ2-7
CASSIVGTAYEQYF